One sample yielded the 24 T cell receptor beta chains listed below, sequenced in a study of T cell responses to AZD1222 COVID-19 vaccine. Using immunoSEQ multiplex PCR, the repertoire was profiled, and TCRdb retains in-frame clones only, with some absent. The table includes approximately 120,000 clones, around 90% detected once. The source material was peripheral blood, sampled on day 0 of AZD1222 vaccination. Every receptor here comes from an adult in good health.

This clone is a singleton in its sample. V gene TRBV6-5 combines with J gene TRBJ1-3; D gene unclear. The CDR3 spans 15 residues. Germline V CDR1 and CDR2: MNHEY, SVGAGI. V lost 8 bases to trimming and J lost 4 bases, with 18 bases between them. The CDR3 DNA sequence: TGTGCCAGCCGGGATCTCGACCAGATGGGAAACACCATATATTTT. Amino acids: CASRDLDQMGNTIYF.

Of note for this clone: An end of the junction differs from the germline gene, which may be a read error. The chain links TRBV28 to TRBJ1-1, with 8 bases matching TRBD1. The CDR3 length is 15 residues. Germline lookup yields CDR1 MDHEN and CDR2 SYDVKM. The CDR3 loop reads CASTLGQGGNTEAFF. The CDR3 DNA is TGTGCCAGCACTTTAGGACAGGGAGGGAACACTGAAGCTTTCTTT.

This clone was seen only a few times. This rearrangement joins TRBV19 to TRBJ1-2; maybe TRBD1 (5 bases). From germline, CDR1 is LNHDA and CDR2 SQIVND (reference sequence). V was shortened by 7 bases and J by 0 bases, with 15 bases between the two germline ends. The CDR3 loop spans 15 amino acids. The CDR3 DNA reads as TGTGCCAGTAACCCGGAGGGGACCGCTAACTATGGCTACACCTTC. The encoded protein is CASNPEGTANYGYTF.

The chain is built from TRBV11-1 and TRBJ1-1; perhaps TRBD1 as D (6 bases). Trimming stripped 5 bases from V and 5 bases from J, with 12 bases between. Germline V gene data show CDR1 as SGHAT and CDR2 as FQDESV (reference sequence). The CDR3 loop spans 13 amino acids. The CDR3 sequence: CASSPRGGTEAFF. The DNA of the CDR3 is TGTGCCAGCAGCCCCAGGGGAGGGACTGAAGCTTTCTTT.

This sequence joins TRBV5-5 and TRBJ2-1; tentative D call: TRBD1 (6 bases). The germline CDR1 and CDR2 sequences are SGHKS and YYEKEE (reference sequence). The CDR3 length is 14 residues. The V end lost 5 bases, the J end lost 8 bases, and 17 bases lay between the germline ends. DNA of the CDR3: TGTGCCAGCAGTTCTTACCAGGGGACGGATGAGCAGTTCTTC. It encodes CASSSYQGTDEQFF.

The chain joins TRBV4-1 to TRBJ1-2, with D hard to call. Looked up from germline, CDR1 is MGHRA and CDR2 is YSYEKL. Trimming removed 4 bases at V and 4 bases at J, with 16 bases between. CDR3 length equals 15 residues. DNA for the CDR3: TGCGCCAGCAGCCCCTATTTTATGGACGCCTATGGCTACACCTTC. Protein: CASSPYFMDAYGYTF.

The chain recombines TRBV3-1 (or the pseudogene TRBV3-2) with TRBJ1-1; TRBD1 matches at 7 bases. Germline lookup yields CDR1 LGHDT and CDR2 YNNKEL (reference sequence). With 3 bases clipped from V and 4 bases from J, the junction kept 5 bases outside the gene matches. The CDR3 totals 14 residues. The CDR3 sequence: CASSHDDRATEAFF. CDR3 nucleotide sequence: TGTGCCAGCAGCCATGATGACAGGGCCACTGAAGCTTTCTTT.

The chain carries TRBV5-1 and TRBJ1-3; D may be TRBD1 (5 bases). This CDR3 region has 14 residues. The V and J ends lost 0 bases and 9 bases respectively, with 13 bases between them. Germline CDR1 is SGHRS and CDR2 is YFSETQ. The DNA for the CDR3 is TGCGCCAGCAGCTTGGCCGGCGGGGACGGCACCATATATTTT. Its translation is CASSLAGGDGTIYF.

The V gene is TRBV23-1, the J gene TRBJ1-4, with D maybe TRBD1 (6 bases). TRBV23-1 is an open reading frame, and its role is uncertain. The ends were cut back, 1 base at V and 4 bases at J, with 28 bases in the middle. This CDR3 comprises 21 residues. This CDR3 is CASSQYKGDPCANEGNEKLFF. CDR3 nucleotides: TGCGCCAGCAGTCAATATAAGGGGGACCCATGTGCAAATGAGGGTAATGAAAAACTGTTTTTT.

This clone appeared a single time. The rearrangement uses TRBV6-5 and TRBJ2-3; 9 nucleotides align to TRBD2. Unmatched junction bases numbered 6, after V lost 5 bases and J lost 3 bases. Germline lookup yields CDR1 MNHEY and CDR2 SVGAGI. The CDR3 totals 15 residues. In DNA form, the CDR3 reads TGTGCCAGCAGTCCGACTAGCGGAGCGACAGATACGCAGTATTTT. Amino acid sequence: CASSPTSGATDTQYF.

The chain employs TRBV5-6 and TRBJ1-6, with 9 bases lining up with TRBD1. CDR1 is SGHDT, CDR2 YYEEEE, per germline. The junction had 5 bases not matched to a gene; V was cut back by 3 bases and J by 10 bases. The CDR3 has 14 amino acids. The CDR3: CASSWGQGDSPLHF. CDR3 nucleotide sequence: TGTGCCAGCAGCTGGGGACAGGGAGACTCACCCCTCCACTTT.

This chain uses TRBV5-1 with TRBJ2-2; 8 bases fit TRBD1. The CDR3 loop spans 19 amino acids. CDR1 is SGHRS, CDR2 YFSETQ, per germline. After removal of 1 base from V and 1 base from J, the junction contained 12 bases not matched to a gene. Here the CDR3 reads CASSLRRLLTGGNTGELFF. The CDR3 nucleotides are TGCGCCAGCAGCTTGCGAAGACTTTTAACAGGGGGGAACACCGGGGAGCTGTTTTTT.

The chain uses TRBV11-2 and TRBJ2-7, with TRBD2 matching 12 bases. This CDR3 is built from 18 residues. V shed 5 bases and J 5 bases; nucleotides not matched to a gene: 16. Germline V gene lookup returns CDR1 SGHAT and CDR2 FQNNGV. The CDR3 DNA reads TGTGCCAGCAGCCTCCTCCCTCAGACTAGCGGGGGAATCAACGAGCAGTACTTC. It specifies CASSLLPQTSGGINEQYF.

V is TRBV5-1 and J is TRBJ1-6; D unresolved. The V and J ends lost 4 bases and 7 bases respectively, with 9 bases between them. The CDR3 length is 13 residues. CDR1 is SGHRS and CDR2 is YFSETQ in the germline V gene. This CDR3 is CASSPDTNSPLHF. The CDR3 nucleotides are TGCGCCAGCAGCCCCGACACAAATTCACCCCTCCACTTT.

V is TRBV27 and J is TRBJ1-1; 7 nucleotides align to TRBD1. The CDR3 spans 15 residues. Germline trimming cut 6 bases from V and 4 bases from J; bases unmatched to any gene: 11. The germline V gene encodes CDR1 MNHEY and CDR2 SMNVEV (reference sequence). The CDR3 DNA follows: TGTGCCAGCAGACCCGACAGGGCCTCGCGCACTGAAGCTTTCTTT. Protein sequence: CASRPDRASRTEAFF.

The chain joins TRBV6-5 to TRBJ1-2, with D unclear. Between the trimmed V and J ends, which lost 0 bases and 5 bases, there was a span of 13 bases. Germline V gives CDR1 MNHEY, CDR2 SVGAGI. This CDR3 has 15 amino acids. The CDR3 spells CASSYSNSDLYGYTF. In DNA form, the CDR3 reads TGTGCCAGCAGTTACTCGAACTCGGACCTATATGGCTACACCTTC.

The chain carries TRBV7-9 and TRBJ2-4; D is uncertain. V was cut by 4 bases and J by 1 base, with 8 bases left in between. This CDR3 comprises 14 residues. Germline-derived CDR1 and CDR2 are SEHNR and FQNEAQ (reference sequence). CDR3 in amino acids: CASSSQAAKNIQYF. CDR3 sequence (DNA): TGTGCCAGCAGCTCCCAGGCGGCCAAAAACATTCAGTACTTC.

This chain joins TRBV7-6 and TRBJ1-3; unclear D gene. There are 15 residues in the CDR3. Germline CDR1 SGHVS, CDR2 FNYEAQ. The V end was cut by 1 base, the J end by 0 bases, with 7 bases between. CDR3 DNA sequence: TGTGCCAGCAGCTTAGGTGGTAGCTCTGGAAACACCATATATTTT. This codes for CASSLGGSSGNTIYF.

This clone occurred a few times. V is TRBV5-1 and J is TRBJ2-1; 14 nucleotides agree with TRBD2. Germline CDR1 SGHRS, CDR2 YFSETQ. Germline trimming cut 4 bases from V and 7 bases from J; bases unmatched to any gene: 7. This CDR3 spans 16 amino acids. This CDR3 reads CASSRGTSGSTNEQFF. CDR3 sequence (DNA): TGCGCCAGCAGCCGGGGGACTAGCGGGAGTACAAATGAGCAGTTCTTC.

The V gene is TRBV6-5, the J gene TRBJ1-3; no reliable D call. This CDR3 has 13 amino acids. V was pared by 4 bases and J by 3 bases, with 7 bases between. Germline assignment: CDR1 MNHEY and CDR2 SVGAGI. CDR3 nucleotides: TGTGCCAGCAGTTCCGGCATTGGAAACACCATATATTTT. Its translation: CASSSGIGNTIYF.

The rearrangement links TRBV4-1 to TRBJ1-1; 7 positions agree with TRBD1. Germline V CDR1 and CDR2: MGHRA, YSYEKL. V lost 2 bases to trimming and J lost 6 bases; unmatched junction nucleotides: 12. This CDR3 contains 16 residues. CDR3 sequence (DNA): TGCGCCAGCAGCCAAATCCGGGACAGTTTTTTCGCTGAAGCTTTCTTT. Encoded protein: CASSQIRDSFFAEAFF.

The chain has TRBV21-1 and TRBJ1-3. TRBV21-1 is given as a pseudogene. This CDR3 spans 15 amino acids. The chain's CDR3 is CASSKGPRAGNTIYF. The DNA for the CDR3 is TGTGCCAGCAGCAAAGGTCCGAGGGCCGGAAACACCATATATTTT.

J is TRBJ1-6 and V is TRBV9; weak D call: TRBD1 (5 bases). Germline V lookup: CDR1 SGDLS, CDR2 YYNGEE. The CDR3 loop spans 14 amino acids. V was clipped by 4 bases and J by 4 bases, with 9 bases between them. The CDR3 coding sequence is TGTGCCAGCAGCTCAGAGGGGTATAATTCACCCCTCCACTTT. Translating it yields CASSSEGYNSPLHF.

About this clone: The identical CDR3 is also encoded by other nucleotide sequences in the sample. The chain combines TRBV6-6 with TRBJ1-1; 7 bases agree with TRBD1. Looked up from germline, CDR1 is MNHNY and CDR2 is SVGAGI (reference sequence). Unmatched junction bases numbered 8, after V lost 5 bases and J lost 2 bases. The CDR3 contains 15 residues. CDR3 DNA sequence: TGTGCCAGCAGTGGCCGGACAGGAGCTAACACTGAAGCTTTCTTT. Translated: CASSGRTGANTEAFF.